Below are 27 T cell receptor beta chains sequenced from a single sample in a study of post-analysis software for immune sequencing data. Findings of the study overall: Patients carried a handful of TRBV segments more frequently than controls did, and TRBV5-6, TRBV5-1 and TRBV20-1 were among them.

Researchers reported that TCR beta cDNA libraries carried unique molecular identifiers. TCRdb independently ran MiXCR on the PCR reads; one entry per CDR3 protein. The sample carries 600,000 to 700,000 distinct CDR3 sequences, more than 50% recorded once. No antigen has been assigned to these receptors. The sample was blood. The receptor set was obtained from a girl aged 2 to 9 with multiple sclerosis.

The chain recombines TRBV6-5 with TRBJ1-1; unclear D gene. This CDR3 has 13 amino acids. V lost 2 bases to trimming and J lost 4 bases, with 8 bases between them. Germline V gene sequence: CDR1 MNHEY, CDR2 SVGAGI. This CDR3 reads CASSYKDGTEAFF. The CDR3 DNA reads TGTGCCAGCAGTTACAAAGACGGCACTGAAGCTTTCTTT.

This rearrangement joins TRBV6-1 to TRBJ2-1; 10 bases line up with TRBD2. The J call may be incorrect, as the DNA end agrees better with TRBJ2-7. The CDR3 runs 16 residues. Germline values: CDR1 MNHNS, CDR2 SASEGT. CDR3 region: CASSGAGGPLYNEQYF. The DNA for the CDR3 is TGTGCCAGCAGTGGAGCGGGAGGGCCCCTTTACAATGAGCAGTACTTC.

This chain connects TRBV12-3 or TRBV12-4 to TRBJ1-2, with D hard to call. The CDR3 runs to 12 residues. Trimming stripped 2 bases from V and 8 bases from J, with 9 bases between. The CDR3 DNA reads TGTGCCAGCAGTTTATCGAGTGCGGGCTACACCTTC. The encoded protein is CASSLSSAGYTF.

The CDR3 nucleotides read TGCGCCAGCAGCTTAGACCTCTACGAGCAGTACTTC. Translated: CASSLDLYEQYF. The chain combines TRBV5-1 with TRBJ2-7; D gene uncertain. CDR3 size: 12 residues. Trimming cost V 2 bases and J 3 bases, with 6 bases left between them. CDR1 is SGHRS, CDR2 YFSETQ, per germline.

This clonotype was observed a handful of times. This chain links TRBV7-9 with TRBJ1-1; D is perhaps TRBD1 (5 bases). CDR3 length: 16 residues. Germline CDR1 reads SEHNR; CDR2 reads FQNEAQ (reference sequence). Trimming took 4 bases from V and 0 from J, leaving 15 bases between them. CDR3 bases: TGTGCCAGCAGCTGGAGAGACAGTACTATGAACACTGAAGCTTTCTTT. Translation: CASSWRDSTMNTEAFF. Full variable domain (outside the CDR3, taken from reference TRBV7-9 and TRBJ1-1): DTGVSQNPRHKITKRGQNVTFRCDPISEHNRLYWYRQTLGQGPEFLTYFQNEAQLEKSRLLSDRFSAERPKGSFSTLEIQRTEQGDSAMYLCASSWRDSTMNTEAFFGQGTRLTVV.

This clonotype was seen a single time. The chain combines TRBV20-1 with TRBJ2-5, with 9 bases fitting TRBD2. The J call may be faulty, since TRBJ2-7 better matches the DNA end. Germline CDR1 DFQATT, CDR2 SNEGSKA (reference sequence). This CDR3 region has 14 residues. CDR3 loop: CSASGVAGDYEQYF. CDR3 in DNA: TGCAGTGCTAGCGGGGTAGCGGGAGACTACGAGCAGTACTTC.

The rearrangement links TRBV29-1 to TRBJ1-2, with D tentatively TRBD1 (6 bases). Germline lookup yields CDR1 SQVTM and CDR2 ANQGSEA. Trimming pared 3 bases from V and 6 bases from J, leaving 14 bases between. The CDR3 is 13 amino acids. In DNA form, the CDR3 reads TGCAGCGTTGACGATGGGGGCCGGGATGGCTACACCTTC. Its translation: CSVDDGGRDGYTF.

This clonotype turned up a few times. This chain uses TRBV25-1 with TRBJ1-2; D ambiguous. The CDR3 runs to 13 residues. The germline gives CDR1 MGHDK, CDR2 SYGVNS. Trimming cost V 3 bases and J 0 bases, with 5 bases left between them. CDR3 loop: CASSEGANYGYTF. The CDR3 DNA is TGTGCCAGCAGTGAGGGAGCTAACTATGGCTACACCTTC.

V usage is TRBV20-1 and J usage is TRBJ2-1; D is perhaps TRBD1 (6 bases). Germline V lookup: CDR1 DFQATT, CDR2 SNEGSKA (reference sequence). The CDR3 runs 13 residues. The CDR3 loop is CRIRGGEDNEQFF. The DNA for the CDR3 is TGCAGGATCCGAGGGGGTGAGGACAATGAGCAGTTCTTC.

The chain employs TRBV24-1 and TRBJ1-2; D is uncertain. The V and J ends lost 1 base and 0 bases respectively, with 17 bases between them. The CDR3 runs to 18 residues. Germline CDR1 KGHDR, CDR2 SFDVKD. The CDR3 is CATSDFRAGSSTNYGYTF. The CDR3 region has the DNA TGTGCCACCAGTGATTTTAGGGCAGGCAGTAGCACTAACTATGGCTACACCTTC.

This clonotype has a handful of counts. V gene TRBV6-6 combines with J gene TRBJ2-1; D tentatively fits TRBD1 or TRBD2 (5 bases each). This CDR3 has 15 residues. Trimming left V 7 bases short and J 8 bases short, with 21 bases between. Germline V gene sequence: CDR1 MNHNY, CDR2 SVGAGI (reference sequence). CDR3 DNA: TGTGCCAGCAATACGGGCGGAGGCCCGGGGCATGAGCAGTTCTTC. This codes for CASNTGGGPGHEQFF.

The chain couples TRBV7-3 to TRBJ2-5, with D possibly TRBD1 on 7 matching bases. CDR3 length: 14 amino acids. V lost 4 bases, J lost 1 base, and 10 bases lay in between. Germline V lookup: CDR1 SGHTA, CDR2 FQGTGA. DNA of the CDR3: TGTGCCAGCAGCTCTCAGGGGGGCCAAGAGACCCAGTACTTC. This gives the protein CASSSQGGQETQYF.

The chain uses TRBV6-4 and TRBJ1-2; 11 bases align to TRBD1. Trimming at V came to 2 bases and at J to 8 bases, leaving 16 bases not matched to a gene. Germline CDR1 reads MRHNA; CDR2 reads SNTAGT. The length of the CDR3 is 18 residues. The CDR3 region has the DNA TGTGCCAGCAGTGACGCTGGTTCGAAGGACAGGGGGCTGCAGGGCTACACCTTC. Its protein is CASSDAGSKDRGLQGYTF.

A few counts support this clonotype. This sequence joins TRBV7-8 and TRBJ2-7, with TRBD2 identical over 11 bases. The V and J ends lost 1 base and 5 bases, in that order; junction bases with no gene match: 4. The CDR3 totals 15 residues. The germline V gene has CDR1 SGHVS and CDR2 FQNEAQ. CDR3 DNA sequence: TGTGCCAGCAGCTTAGGACTAGCGGGGATCGACGAGCAGTACTTC. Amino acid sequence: CASSLGLAGIDEQYF.

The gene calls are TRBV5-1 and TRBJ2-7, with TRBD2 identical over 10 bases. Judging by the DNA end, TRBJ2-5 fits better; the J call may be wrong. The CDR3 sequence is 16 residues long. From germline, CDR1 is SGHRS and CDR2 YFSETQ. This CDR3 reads CASSTGTSEMRETQYF. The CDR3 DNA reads TGCGCCAGCAGCACCGGGACTAGCGAGATGCGAGAGACCCAGTACTTC.

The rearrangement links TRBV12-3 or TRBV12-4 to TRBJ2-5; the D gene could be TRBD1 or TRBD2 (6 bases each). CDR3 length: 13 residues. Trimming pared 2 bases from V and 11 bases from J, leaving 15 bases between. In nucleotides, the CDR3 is TGTGCCAGCAGTTTACGGTCGGGGGCTGGGCAGTACTTC. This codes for CASSLRSGAGQYF.

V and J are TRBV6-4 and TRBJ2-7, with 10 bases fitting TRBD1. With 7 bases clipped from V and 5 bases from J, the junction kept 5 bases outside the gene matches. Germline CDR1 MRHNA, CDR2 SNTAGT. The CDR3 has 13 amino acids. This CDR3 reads CASISGTGDEQYF. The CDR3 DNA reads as TGTGCCAGCATTTCCGGGACAGGGGACGAGCAGTACTTC.

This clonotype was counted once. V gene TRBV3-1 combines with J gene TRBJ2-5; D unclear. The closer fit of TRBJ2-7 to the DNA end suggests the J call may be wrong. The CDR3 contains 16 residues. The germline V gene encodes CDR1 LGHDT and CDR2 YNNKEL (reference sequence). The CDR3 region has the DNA TGTGCCAGCAGCCAAGTGTCCAGCGTCTGGATCCACGAGCAGTACTTC. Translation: CASSQVSSVWIHEQYF.

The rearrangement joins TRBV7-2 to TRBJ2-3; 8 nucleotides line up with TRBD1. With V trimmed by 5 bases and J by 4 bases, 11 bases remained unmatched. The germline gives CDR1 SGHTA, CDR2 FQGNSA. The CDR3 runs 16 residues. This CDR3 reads CASSPRGLRVADTQYF. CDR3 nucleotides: TGTGCCAGCAGCCCCAGGGGGCTAAGGGTTGCAGATACGCAGTATTTT.

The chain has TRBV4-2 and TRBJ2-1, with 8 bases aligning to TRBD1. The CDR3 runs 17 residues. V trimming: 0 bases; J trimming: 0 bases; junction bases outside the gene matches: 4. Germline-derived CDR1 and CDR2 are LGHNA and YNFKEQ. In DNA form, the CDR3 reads TGTGCCAGCAGCCAAGAAGTCGACAGGGGCTCCTACAATGAGCAGTTCTTC. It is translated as CASSQEVDRGSYNEQFF.

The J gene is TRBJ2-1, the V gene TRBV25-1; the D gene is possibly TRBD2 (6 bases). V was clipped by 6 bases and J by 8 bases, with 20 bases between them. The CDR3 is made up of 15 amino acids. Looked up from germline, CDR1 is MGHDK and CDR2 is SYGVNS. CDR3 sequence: CASSVGTLGGDEQFF. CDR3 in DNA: TGTGCCAGCAGCGTAGGGACTCTCGGAGGTGATGAGCAGTTCTTC.

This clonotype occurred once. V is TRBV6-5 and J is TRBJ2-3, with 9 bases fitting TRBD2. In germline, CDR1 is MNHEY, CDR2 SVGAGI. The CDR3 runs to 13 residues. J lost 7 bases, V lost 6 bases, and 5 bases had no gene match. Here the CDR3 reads CASRTSGYYTQYF. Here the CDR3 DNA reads TGTGCCAGCAGAACTAGCGGGTACTATACGCAGTATTTT.

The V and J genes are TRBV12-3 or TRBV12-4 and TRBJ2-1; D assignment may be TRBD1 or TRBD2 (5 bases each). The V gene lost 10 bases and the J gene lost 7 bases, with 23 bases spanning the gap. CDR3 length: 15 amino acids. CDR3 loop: CATRRGEAGANEQFF. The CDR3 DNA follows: TGTGCCACCAGACGTGGAGAGGCCGGGGCAAATGAGCAGTTCTTC.

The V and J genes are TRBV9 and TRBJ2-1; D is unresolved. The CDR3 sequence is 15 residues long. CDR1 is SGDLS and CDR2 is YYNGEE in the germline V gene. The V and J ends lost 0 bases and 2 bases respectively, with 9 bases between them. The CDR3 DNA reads TGTGCCAGCAGCGTAGGATCACTTACCTACAATGAGCAGTTCTTC. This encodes CASSVGSLTYNEQFF.

CDR3 sequence: CASSGFNEQFF. CDR3 nucleotides: TGTGCCAGCAGTGGCTTCAATGAGCAGTTCTTC. The chain couples TRBV25-1 to TRBJ2-1; D is uncertain. Trimming pared 4 bases from V and 6 bases from J, leaving 4 bases between. The CDR3 has 11 amino acids. CDR1 and CDR2 (germline): MGHDK, SYGVNS.

The CDR3: CSVTGVTQYF. DNA of the CDR3: TGCAGCGTTACGGGCGTGACCCAGTACTTC. This chain joins TRBV29-1 and TRBJ2-5, with D unresolved. Germline CDR1 is SQVTM and CDR2 is ANQGSEA. There are 10 residues in the CDR3. Trimming took 5 bases from V and 7 from J, leaving 8 bases between them.

The CDR3: CASSQGVAGEVETQYF. In nucleotides, the CDR3 is TGTGCCAGCAGCCAAGGCGTAGCGGGGGAAGTTGAGACCCAGTACTTC. The rearrangement links TRBV3-1 to TRBJ2-5, with 9 nucleotides matching TRBD2. Trimming at V came to 1 base and at J to 5 bases, leaving 8 bases not matched to a gene. The CDR3 runs to 16 residues. The V gene's germline CDR1 is LGHDT and CDR2 YNNKEL (reference sequence).